The T cell receptor beta chain described here comes from a study of T cell clones after liver transplantation. This CDR3 contains 14 residues. Germline V CDR1 and CDR2: MNHNS, SASEGT. The trim removed 4 bases at V and 7 bases at J, leaving 9 bases unmatched. Using immunoSEQ multiplex PCR, the repertoire was profiled, and TCRdb retains in-frame clones only, with some absent. The table has some 80,000 clones, under 90% seen once; the top ten hold around 2%. The J gene is TRBJ2-7, the V gene TRBV6-1; 8 bases match TRBD1. This sequence was found in a human patient who received a liver transplant. The graft donor may account for some of the T cells. The starting material was CD4+ T cells from blood, obtained about 50 months after liver transplant. In DNA form, the CDR3 reads TGTGCCAGCAGTGGGGCTTGGGACAGGACAGAGCAGTACTTC. Its protein is CASSGAWDRTEQYF.